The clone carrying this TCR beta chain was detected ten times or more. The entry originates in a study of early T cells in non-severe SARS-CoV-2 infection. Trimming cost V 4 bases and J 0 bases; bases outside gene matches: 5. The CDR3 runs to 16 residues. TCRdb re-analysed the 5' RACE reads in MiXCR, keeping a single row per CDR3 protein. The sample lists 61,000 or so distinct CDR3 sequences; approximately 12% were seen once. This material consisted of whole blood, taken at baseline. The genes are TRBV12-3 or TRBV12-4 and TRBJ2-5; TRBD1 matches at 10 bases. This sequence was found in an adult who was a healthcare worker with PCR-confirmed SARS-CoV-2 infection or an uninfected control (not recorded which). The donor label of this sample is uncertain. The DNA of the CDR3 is TGTGCCAGCAGTTCCCGGGACAGGGGTGACCAAGAGACCCAGTACTTC. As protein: CASSSRDRGDQETQYF.